This T cell receptor beta chain was identified during a study of cytomegalovirus exposure and HLA in healthy donors. 13 Jbeta primers and 60 Vbeta primers were used for the PCR. In the authors' workflow: In a later analysis, of tens of millions of unique beta chains, some 10 million appeared in at least two donors. Generated by immunoSEQ multiplex PCR, the TCRdb table keeps only in-frame clones and is missing some. V and J calls and clone size are given by that table; D and trimming were obtained from the DNA. The table has fewer than 200,000 clones, around three quarters seen once. Study-wide results and limits: In a later analysis, common viral pathogens appeared linked to several of the most significant clusters. The authors excluded some V segments, including TRBV6-2 and TRBV6-3, as indistinguishable. DRB1 had the most TCR associations and HLA-C the fewest, a later analysis found, with rates varying by HLA locus.

A note on this clone: The antigen remains undetermined.

V lost 3 bases to trimming and J lost 4 bases, with 15 bases between them. This CDR3 spans 14 amino acids. Germline CDR1 is GTSNPN and CDR2 is SVGIG (reference sequence). Sample: PBMCs. This sequence joins TRBV30 and TRBJ1-1; tentatively, D is TRBD1 (6 bases). This TCR was sampled from a woman aged 25 to 39 in good health and CMV-seropositive. CDR3 DNA: TGTGCCTGGAGGCCACAGGGTTATGCCACTGAAGCTTTCTTT. It codes for CAWRPQGYATEAFF.